This T cell receptor (beta chain) was sequenced for a study of CD8 T cells in ankylosing spondylitis. Findings and caveats of the study: CD8+ by phenotype, disease-linked clones were relatively rare in peripheral blood.

This clonotype was recorded at least ten times. Its antigen is still unknown. In TCRdb, the 5' RACE reads were re-called with MiXCR into one record per CDR3 protein. The sample consists of around 130,000 distinct CDR3 sequences, about a tenth of them appearing once. V was trimmed by 6 bases and J by 2 bases, leaving 11 bases between them. The V gene's germline CDR1 is MNHNS and CDR2 SASEGT. This CDR3 contains 14 residues. This receptor was obtained from a male donor with ankylosing spondylitis or in good health (not recorded which). The chain has TRBV6-1 and TRBJ1-3; D is possibly TRBD1 (6 bases). Sequences were obtained from blood, either unsorted or a sorted T cell fraction (not recorded which). The CDR3 region is CASRKQGAGNTIYF. The CDR3 DNA is TGTGCCAGCAGAAAACAGGGAGCTGGAAACACCATATATTTT.